This T cell receptor beta chain emerged from a study of cytomegalovirus exposure and HLA in healthy donors (dated by TCRdb to 2015 to 2018). The study in broad terms: An earlier analysis of approximately 550 of the donors reported 250 to 350 Gb of sequence data and about 100 million unique TCR beta sequences from some 180 million T cells. Roughly 5 DR-DQ haplotypes were handled as single units for association and clustering, since linkage in the cohort was strong. Using immunosequencing, the study profiled T cell repertoires from around 670 subjects and related those repertoires to cytomegalovirus serostatus. To decide whether each TCR beta V gene segment behaved as functional or pseudogenic, an earlier analysis of nearly 600 of the donors relied on high-throughput TCR beta sequencing. The study was designed to test whether signatures of past pathogen exposure could be identified by cataloging public T cell receptors. An early release that covered around 590 HLA-typed donors contained about 300 gigabases of sequencing data and around 85 million unique TCR sequences. In the later analysis, no new phenotypic data were used to find candidate immune exposures; instead, reliance was placed on TCR beta sequences and their occurrence across donors. Typing coverage differed by locus: A, B, C, DRB1 and DQB1 were typed in roughly 620-640 donors, DQA1 in roughly 510, DPA1 in 600 to 610, and DPB1 in 472. Besides the first cohort of roughly 640 subjects, a separate validation cohort made up of about 120 different subjects was used. Among the roughly 400 genotyped donors, approximately 76% belonged to the genetic ancestry cluster associated with self-reported Caucasian donors. Among under 450 genotyped donors of the cohort, an average of 235,054 unique TCR beta nucleotide sequences were sequenced per donor, roughly a sixth of them non-productive. Genome-wide SNP genotypes for about 55% of the roughly 670 donors were used in a later genetic analysis, which treated that subset as a discovery cohort. A later analysis re-analyzed previously published TCR beta repertoires from 550 to 700 donors and added high-resolution HLA genotyping to study TCR occurrence patterns. High-throughput TCR immunosequencing, statistical association of individual TCRs with disease status, and machine learning were combined to predict cytomegalovirus infection status. All discovery cohort repertoires had been generated on a single sequencing platform. HLA typing included class I and class II loci at four-digit resolution. Donor age, sex, ethnicity and CMV serostatus were compiled together with the repertoire data. General findings and caveats noted by the study authors: In a later analysis, most CMV-associated TCR beta chains were found to appear HLA-restricted, with HLA associations seemingly driven largely by CMV exposure. V-gene and J-gene trimming of TCR beta chains was associated with a missense DCLRE1C variant in a later genetic analysis, and the association was replicated in an independent cohort. A total of 164 TCR beta chains were listed by the study as associated with cytomegalovirus. In both the original and validation cohorts, the classifier was reported to diagnose cytomegalovirus status with high specificity and sensitivity. Strong co-occurrence of HLA alleles, especially DR and DQ, made assigning TCR associations to individual alleles difficult. Linkage disequilibrium might explain the correlated functional status among segregating V segments, but an unknown experimental factor could not be excluded. Because the 87-base-pair reads could not distinguish some IMGT-functional V segments, including TRBV6-2 and TRBV6-3, those segments were excluded. At a false discovery rate of 0.05, a later analysis linked 15,000 to 20,000 TCR beta sequences to specific HLA alleles. In vitro tests confirmed that three of the cytomegalovirus-associated TCR beta chains recognize cytomegalovirus antigens. Immune exposure information for the cohort was limited to CMV serostatus. Because HLA typing was unavailable for some donors at each locus, only the typed subset was used in association tests. Across donors, most TCR sequences were observed very rarely, whereas some public TCRs were present in many individuals. The cohort was sequenced for TCR beta chains only, and without alpha or paired-chain data the features that could be detected were limited. Because counts were too low, 15 to 20 rarely observed V segments, including chromosome 9 orphons, were left out of the earlier analysis of a few hundred of the donors. The authors suggested that the approach could potentially be extended to other disease states and immunological phenotypes. Sequencing depth was assumed to be roughly uniform across donors in the presence/absence analyses, though that assumption may not hold. A group of highly shared sequence variants was considered likely to be a technical artifact of the sequencing pipeline. Compared with equally common non-associated chains, HLA-associated TCR beta chains in a later analysis were more clonally expanded and had lower generation probabilities. A later genetic analysis reported fewer N-insertions in productive TCRs among donors in an Asian-associated ancestry cluster than the roughly 640-donor mean. A further reported finding was that TCR beta sequences accurately predicted the HLA-A and HLA-B alleles for most subjects in the first cohort. In an earlier analysis of 587 of the donors, most TCR beta V segments were observed in productive rearrangements about 87% or about 30% of the time, broadly matching IMGT annotations. A later analysis found that TCR association rates varied across HLA loci, with DRB1 alleles showing the most associated TCRs and HLA-C alleles the fewest. A later analysis reported that several top co-occurrence clusters appeared linked to parvovirus B19, influenza, CMV and Epstein-Barr virus.

Preparation of the library involved the immunoSEQ multiplex PCR assay. For the multiplex PCR, a mixture combining 60 forward primers for TCR Vbeta segments and 13 reverse primers for TCR Jbeta segments was used. The CDR3 region of rearranged TCR beta genes was amplified from genomic DNA with a multiplex PCR assay. The Illumina HiSeq System was used to sequence the amplified TCR beta libraries as 87-base-pair reads. As for how the authors treated the data: A later analysis counted some 74 million unique TCR beta chains across the 670 or so repertoires, and around 9.9 million of these chains were shared by at least two donors. To remove PCR and sequencing errors, raw reads were error-corrected and collapsed into unique sequences using a nearest-neighbor algorithm that merged closely related sequences. Alignment of CDR3 sequences to IMGT reference sequences was used to assign V, D and J gene segments. Each retained sequence needed at least a six-nucleotide match to both a V gene segment and a J gene segment. Rearrangements were called productive when the CDR3 lacked stop codons and stayed in frame with V and J; all others were non-productive. CDR3 was defined according to IMGT convention as the region running from the second conserved V-encoded cysteine to the conserved J-encoded phenylalanine. Sequences without an unambiguous match to a single V gene segment were excluded from the earlier analysis of 450 to 750 of the donors. In an earlier analysis of more than 500 of the donors, a V segment was called functional when productive rearrangements were above 56.7%, and segregating when the standard deviation between donors exceeded 5%. A statistical classification framework was built to diagnose cytomegalovirus status from the catalog of TCR beta chain sequences. In a later analysis, V and J genes were assigned by comparing TCR nucleotide sequences against IMGT/GENE-DB human TR gene sequences. In a later analysis, CDR3 sequences and most-parsimonious VDJ recombination scenarios were assigned using the TCRdist pipeline. In a later analysis, every TCR beta chain was defined by the combination of its CDR3 amino acid sequence and its V-gene family, and reads without a unique V-gene family were dropped. To address suspected cross-contamination and a sequencing artifact, a later analysis removed 450 to 700 highly shared, low-generation-probability nucleotide sequences. In a later analysis, a clonal expansion index was calculated for each public chain from normalized within-repertoire ranks of inferred template counts. In a later analysis, generation probabilities were computed using a VDJ recombination model fitted to out-of-frame rearrangements, and the results were checked against IGoR. A later analysis scored TCR-TCR, TCR-HLA and TCR-CMV co-occurrence with hypergeometric tests, applying a repertoire-size bias correction to TCR pairs. A later analysis estimated false discovery rates by permuting HLA or CMV assignments 20 times. In a later analysis, co-occurring TCRs were grouped using DBSCAN, with TCRdist sequence similarity added in when clustering inside HLA-allele-positive subsets. Co-occurrence clustering excluded repertoires with fewer than 30,000 or more than 120,000 public chains, plus five with anomalous nucleotide sharing. The source is immuneACCESS, and TCRdb retained only in-frame sequences with V and J called. Part of the clones is not carried over; for the studies checked, unresolved V genes explain less than half of this, and the remainder is unexplained. The V and J calls and the clone size are those of that table, but D and trimming were determined from the DNA. The record for this sample contains approximately 110,000 clones. More than 0.5% of the sample goes to the ten largest clones.

V is clipped by 8 bases and J by 5 bases, and the sequence between their germline boundaries is 15 bases long. CDR1 and CDR2 are drawn from the germline V gene: SGHTA, FQGNSA. The cysteine opens and the phenylalanine closes a CDR3 of 13 amino acids. Only CDR3 DNA is held: 39 bases, read in frame from base 1. As concerns this clone: The antigen it recognizes is unknown.

In total, around 600 healthy bone marrow donors made up the cohort. At the time of sampling, every cohort member was nominally healthy, though immune exposures that went unrecorded were likely present. The donor was CMV seronegative and was included in the group of 352 seronegative cohort members. Every donor gave a peripheral blood sample, and the peripheral blood mononuclear cells from that sample were used for TCR beta sequencing. Genomic DNA was extracted from the blood cell samples with the Qiagen DNeasy Blood Extraction Kit. This TCR derives from a man between 50 and 59 years old in good health and CMV-seronegative. The sample taken for sequencing was PBMCs. The rearrangement combines TRBV7-2 with TRBJ1-1; too little of a D gene remains to name it. The CDR3 corresponds to CASFVEAPTEAFF. The bases are TGTGCCAGCTTTGTTGAGGCTCCAACTGAAGCTTTCTTT.